This entry lists 3 T cell receptor beta chains sequenced from one sample in a study of T cell repertoires in cytomegalovirus infection. For these receptors, no antigen is known. TCRdb reprocessed the reads via MiXCR and lists one record per CDR3 protein. The sample contains about 270,000 distinct CDR3 sequences, 20% to 25% of which appear only once. This specimen consisted of cultured PBMCs, obtained from culture after CMV antigen stimulation. Source of these receptors: a human donor in good health (CMV status not recorded). Some clones in this sample may be carry-over from other donors' samples.

This clonotype turned up a few times. J is TRBJ2-1 and V is TRBV7-2; tentatively, D is TRBD1 (6 bases). V was cut by 5 bases and J by 1 base, with 12 bases left in between. In germline, CDR1 is SGHTA, CDR2 FQGNSA. CDR3 length: 15 amino acids. This CDR3 is CASSQGRGSYNEQFF. CDR3 coding DNA: TGTGCCAGCAGCCAGGGCAGGGGATCCTACAATGAGCAGTTCTTC.

This clonotype was counted many times. The gene calls are TRBV7-2 and TRBJ2-7, with 8 positions matching TRBD1. Germline-derived CDR1 and CDR2 are SGHTA and FQGNSA. Trimming cost V 5 bases and J 4 bases; bases outside gene matches: 7. The CDR3 extends over 14 amino acids. The CDR3 reads CASSAGQGTYEQYF. CDR3 bases: TGTGCCAGCAGCGCCGGACAGGGAACTTACGAGCAGTACTTC.

This clonotype showed up just a few times. This chain connects TRBV18 to TRBJ2-7; 11 nucleotides align to TRBD2. V shed 5 bases, J shed 3 bases, and the junction held 3 bases outside the gene matches. Germline assignment: CDR1 KGHSH and CDR2 LQKENI. The CDR3 extends over 14 amino acids. Here the CDR3 DNA reads TGTGCCAGCTCAAGACTAGCGGGATTCTACGAGCAGTACGTC. Translation: CASSRLAGFYEQYV.